This is a list of T cell receptor beta chains from one sample in a study of blood T cells in healthy people across ages. TCRdb analysed the 5' RACE reads with MiXCR anew, one entry per CDR3 protein. The sample holds 350,000 to 450,000 distinct CDR3 sequences, roughly half seen once. The sample was blood. These receptors all come from a man aged 55 to 69 in good health. CDR3s include the opening cysteine and the closing phenylalanine or tryptophan. The D gene is left open where the match is weak. Rows give clone size only sometimes, using once, few, many, or a class for an expanded clone.

CDR3 protein	CDR3 DNA	V gene	J gene	D gene	clone size
CASTFVAQETQYF	TGTGCCAGCACCTTCGTCGCCCAAGAGACCCAGTACTTC	TRBV6-6	TRBJ2-5	-	-
CASRRSGLAGYNEQFF	TGTGCCAGTAGGCGATCGGGACTAGCGGGCTACAATGAGCAGTTCTTC	TRBV19	TRBJ2-1	TRBD2	-
CASSVATNTEAFF	TGTGCCAGCAGCGTAGCGACAAACACTGAAGCTTTCTTT	TRBV7-6	TRBJ1-1	-	-
CASSPGRYGYTF	TGTGCCAGCAGCCCAGGGAGGTATGGCTACACCTTC	TRBV7-2	TRBJ1-2	-	many
CASSPGQGVYEQYF	TGTGCCAGCAGCCCGGGACAGGGGGTTTACGAGCAGTACTTC	TRBV3-1	TRBJ2-7	TRBD1	many
CASSLVRDDSYEQYF	TGTGCCAGCAGCTTAGTTCGGGACGACTCCTACGAGCAGTACTTC	TRBV7-8	TRBJ2-7	-	-
CSARDQNTDTQYF	TGCAGTGCTAGGGATCAGAATACAGATACGCAGTATTTT	TRBV20-1	TRBJ2-3	-	-
CSARGLAGYYEQYF	TGCAGTGCTAGAGGACTAGCGGGGTACTACGAGCAGTACTTC	TRBV20-1	TRBJ2-7	TRBD2	-
CASSPRASGQVNQETQYF	TGTGCCAGCAGTCCCCGGGCTAGCGGACAGGTTAACCAAGAGACCCAGTACTTC	TRBV27	TRBJ2-5	-	many
CASSYTQITGELFF	TGTGCCAGCAGTTACACGCAGATTACCGGGGAGCTGTTTTTT	TRBV6-5	TRBJ2-2	-	many
CSAKGHSYEQYF	TGCAGTGCCAAGGGACACTCCTACGAGCAGTACTTC	TRBV20-1	TRBJ2-7	-	-
CASSQEGLASNEQYF	TGCGCCAGCAGCCAAGAAGGACTAGCGAGCAATGAGCAGTACTTC	TRBV4-1	TRBJ2-7	TRBD2	-
CSARPSGRYNEQFF	TGCAGTGCTAGGCCCAGCGGGCGGTACAATGAGCAGTTCTTC	TRBV20-1	TRBJ2-1	-	-
CSVAGINGYTF	TGCAGCGTTGCTGGGATAAATGGCTACACCTTC	TRBV29-1	TRBJ1-2	-	-
CASIDVGEAFF	TGTGCCAGCATAGATGTCGGGGAAGCTTTCTTT	TRBV2	TRBJ1-1	-	-
CASSSPRDSYNEQFF	TGTGCCAGCAGCTCCCCCCGGGACTCCTACAATGAGCAGTTCTTC	TRBV7-2	TRBJ2-1	-	-
CATSEEGGLDEQFF	TGTGCCACCAGTGAGGAGGGGGGGCTCGATGAGCAGTTCTTC	TRBV24-1	TRBJ2-1	-	-
CASSQDTLAGAIQETQYF	TGCGCCAGCAGCCAAGACACACTAGCGGGAGCAATCCAAGAGACCCAGTACTTC	TRBV4-1	TRBJ2-5	TRBD2	few
CASSPRRDTYEQYF	TGTGCCAGCAGCCCCAGAAGGGACACCTACGAGCAGTACTTC	TRBV7-2	TRBJ2-7	-	few
CSARGTRAEQYF	TGCAGTGCTAGGGGGACTAGAGCAGAGCAGTACTTC	TRBV20-1	TRBJ2-7	TRBD2	-
CASRWQQNYGYTF	TGTGCCAGCAGATGGCAACAGAACTATGGCTACACCTTC	TRBV28	TRBJ1-2	-	-
CSVEDSGARYF	TGCAGCGTTGAAGATTCAGGGGCACGGTACTTC	TRBV29-1	TRBJ2-5	-	few
CASSPGGASNNEQFF	TGTGCCAGCAGTCCAGGGGGCGCTTCCAACAATGAGCAGTTCTTC	TRBV28	TRBJ2-1	TRBD1	few
CASTRQIMNTEAFF	TGTGCCAGCACTCGACAGATTATGAACACTGAAGCTTTCTTT	TRBV2	TRBJ1-1	-	once
CSGGRELAGAYNEQFF	TGCAGTGGAGGGAGGGAACTAGCGGGTGCCTACAATGAGCAGTTCTTC	TRBV20-1	TRBJ2-1	TRBD2	-
CASSPAQGNGYTF	TGTGCCAGCAGCCCCGCCCAGGGAAACGGCTACACCTTC	TRBV7-9	TRBJ1-2	-	few
CASSKPGQGLEQYF	TGTGCCAGCAGCAAACCCGGACAGGGCCTCGAGCAGTACTTC	TRBV21-1	TRBJ2-7	-	-
CAISATQGYNEKLFF	TGTGCCATCAGTGCCACACAGGGGTACAATGAAAAACTGTTTTTT	TRBV10-3	TRBJ1-4	TRBD1	once
CAWSVPPTESSNYGYAF	TGTGCCTGGAGTGTACCTCCGACAGAGAGCTCTAACTATGGCTACGCCTTC	TRBV30	TRBJ1-2	-	-
CASRVGHPTDTQYF	TGTGCCAGCAGGGTCGGGCACCCCACAGATACGCAGTATTTT	TRBV28	TRBJ2-3	-	-
CASSVRAGNTEAFF	TGTGCCAGCAGCGTTAGGGCTGGGAACACTGAAGCTTTCTTT	TRBV5-5	TRBJ1-1	-	few
CASSSGLAQYF	TGTGCCAGCAGCTCTGGCTTGGCGCAGTACTTC	TRBV12-3/TRBV12-4	TRBJ2-7	-	-
CANSSLAGTSSEQFF	TGTGCCAACAGTTCCTTAGCGGGAACGTCGAGTGAGCAGTTCTTC	TRBV12-3/TRBV12-4	TRBJ2-1	TRBD2	-
CASSARQGGAGVGTDTQYF	TGTGCCAGCAGTGCTAGACAGGGAGGAGCGGGGGTGGGCACAGATACGCAGTATTTT	TRBV6-1	TRBJ2-3	-	-
CSASPRLAGGRFYNEQFF	TGCAGTGCCTCTCCCCGGCTAGCGGGAGGACGGTTTTACAATGAGCAGTTCTTC	TRBV20-1	TRBJ2-1	TRBD2	-
CASSGERTSNQPQHF	TGTGCCAGCAGTGGAGAGAGGACTAGCAATCAGCCCCAGCATTTT	TRBV2	TRBJ1-5	-	few
CASSLDTGQELHYGYTF	TGTGCCAGCAGCTTAGACACGGGACAGGAACTTCACTATGGCTACACCTTC	TRBV11-2	TRBJ1-2	TRBD1	many
CASSLYPGLAGVYEQYF	TGTGCCAGCAGCTTATACCCCGGACTAGCGGGAGTCTATGAGCAGTACTTC	TRBV7-3	TRBJ2-7	TRBD2	-
CASSQEYRIGTEAFF	TGTGCCAGCAGCCAAGAATACAGGATTGGCACTGAAGCTTTCTTT	TRBV14	TRBJ1-1	-	-
CSARAGDNTEAFF	TGCAGTGCTAGAGCAGGGGACAACACTGAAGCTTTCTTT	TRBV20-1	TRBJ1-1	-	-
CATSRERSGYQPQHF	TGTGCCACCAGCAGAGAGAGGTCAGGGTATCAGCCCCAGCATTTT	TRBV15	TRBJ1-5	-	-
CAGSLRRFSSYEQYF	TGTGCCGGCAGCCTTCGACGCTTCAGCTCCTACGAGCAGTACTTC	TRBV7-8	TRBJ2-7	-	-
CASRGEAGSSYNEQFF	TGTGCCAGCCGGGGTGAGGCGGGTAGCTCCTACAATGAGCAGTTCTTC	TRBV4-2	TRBJ2-1	-	few
CASSLGARGNYGYTF	TGTGCCAGCAGCTTAGGGGCCAGGGGAAACTATGGCTACACCTTC	TRBV7-2	TRBJ1-2	-	-
CSAPGKSSYEQYF	TGCAGTGCCCCCGGGAAGAGCTCCTACGAGCAGTACTTC	TRBV20-1	TRBJ2-7	-	-
CAWSPGTSEVGTQYF	TGTGCCTGGAGTCCCGGGACTAGCGAAGTGGGGACGCAGTATTTT	TRBV30	TRBJ2-3	TRBD2	-
CASSQWEGRTDTQYF	TGTGCCAGCAGCCAGTGGGAGGGACGCACAGATACGCAGTATTTT	TRBV14	TRBJ2-3	TRBD2	many
CSAEQGQGSYEQYF	TGCAGTGCCGAACAGGGCCAAGGCTCCTACGAGCAGTACTTC	TRBV20-1	TRBJ2-7	-	few
CASSRSGRLRQGGWGSEAFF	TGTGCCAGCAGCCGGAGCGGGCGCCTTAGACAGGGGGGTTGGGGTAGCGAAGCTTTCTTT	TRBV11-2	TRBJ1-1	TRBD1	-
CASSPKGLAYNEQFF	TGTGCCAGCAGCCCTAAGGGACTAGCCTACAATGAGCAGTTCTTC	TRBV7-2	TRBJ2-1	TRBD2	-
CASSQEAEAQETQYF	TGCGCCAGCAGCCAAGAGGCAGAGGCCCAAGAGACCCAGTACTTC	TRBV4-3	TRBJ2-5	-	-
CATAPRGLAGVYEQYF	TGTGCCACCGCGCCGCGCGGGCTAGCGGGAGTTTACGAGCAGTACTTC	TRBV24-1	TRBJ2-7	TRBD2	many